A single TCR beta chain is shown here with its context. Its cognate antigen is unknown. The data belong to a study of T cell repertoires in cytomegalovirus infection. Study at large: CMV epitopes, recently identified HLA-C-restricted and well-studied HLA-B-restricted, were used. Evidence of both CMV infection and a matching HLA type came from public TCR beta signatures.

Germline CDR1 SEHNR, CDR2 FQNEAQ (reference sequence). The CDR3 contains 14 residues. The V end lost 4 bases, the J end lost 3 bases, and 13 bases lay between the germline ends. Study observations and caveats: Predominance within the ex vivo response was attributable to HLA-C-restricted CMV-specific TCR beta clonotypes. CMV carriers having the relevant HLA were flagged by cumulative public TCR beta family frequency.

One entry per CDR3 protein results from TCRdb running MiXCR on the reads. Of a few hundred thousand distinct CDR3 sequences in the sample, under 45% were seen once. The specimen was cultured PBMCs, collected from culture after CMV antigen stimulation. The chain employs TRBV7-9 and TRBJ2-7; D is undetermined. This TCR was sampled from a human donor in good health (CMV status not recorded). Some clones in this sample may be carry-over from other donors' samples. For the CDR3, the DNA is TGTGCCAGCAGCTCCGCGATTCGATTCTACGAGCAGTACTTC. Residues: CASSSAIRFYEQYF.